The entry that follows covers one TCR beta chain sequence. Germline CDR1 is LNHNV and CDR2 is YYDKDF (reference sequence). Trimming cost V 0 bases and J 3 bases, with 9 bases left between them. The CDR3 totals 15 residues. The source of the sample is a study of identical twins. Via MiXCR, TCRdb re-called the 5' RACE reads, giving one row per CDR3 protein. The repertoire holds about 530,000 distinct CDR3 sequences, with 20% to 25% as singletons. This same sample was also taken into another study, of yellow fever vaccine responses in identical twins.

Sequencing was performed on CD4+ T cells sorted from blood. The origin of this receptor is a woman under 30 in good health. The chain carries TRBV15 and TRBJ2-1; D is unclear. CDR3 coding DNA: TGTGCCACCAGCAGAGATCAAGCGCTCTACAATGAGCAGTTCTTC. It specifies CATSRDQALYNEQFF.